This T cell receptor (beta chain) was sequenced for a study of monozygotic twins with inflammatory bowel disease (dated by TCRdb to the late 2010s). As for the study more broadly: A total of some 28 monozygotic twin pairs were included in the full study, comprising nine German pairs (four IBD-concordant, five IBD-discordant) and 19 IBD-discordant Danish pairs. The search for disease-associated traits relied mainly on comparing IBD patients with their genetically identical healthy co-twins within discordant pairs. Each individual had, on average, about 151 000 unique TCRalpha sequences and 181 000 unique TCRbeta sequences available for analysis. General findings and caveats noted by the study authors: The results gave no support for a single strong signal or clonotype linked to IBD. IBD patients had lower TCRbeta repertoire diversity, measured by the inverse Simpson index, than their healthy co-twins. Concordant and discordant twins showed no difference in repertoire similarity, possibly because of limited statistical power. Different T cell subtypes could not be distinguished in the analysis. Compared with healthy twins, IBD patients shared fewer clonotypes with other individuals, and the difference was most pronounced in patients with signs of disease activity. Because patients received different immunosuppressive treatments, the repertoires may have picked up extra background noise and variability between individuals.

CDR1 and CDR2 are read off the germline V gene (reference sequence) as MNHEY and SMNVEV. The CDR3 runs 13 residues from the cysteine to the phenylalanine. No DNA is recorded. From each donor, a roughly 2.5 ml peripheral blood sample was collected into PAXgene tubes and stored at -80 degrees C. Without any T cell sorting, total RNA was extracted from whole blood using the PAXgene blood miRNA kit on an automated QIAcube. Peripheral blood from monozygotic twin pairs who were concordant or discordant for inflammatory bowel disease underwent deep TCRalpha and TCRbeta repertoire profiling using unique molecular barcoding. Smoking habits were recorded for all twin pairs, with individuals classified as current, former or never smokers. Library preparation employed 5' RACE. For each TCR library, approximately 3.5 ug of total RNA was used. For each sample, cDNA synthesis was carried out in eight separate reactions using SMARTScribe reverse transcriptase. Unique molecular identifiers containing a 6-nucleotide sample barcode were introduced through template switching during cDNA synthesis. TCRalpha and TCRbeta cDNA was amplified in two nested PCRs of roughly 16 and 10 cycles, and bead purification was carried out after each PCR. Before amplification, the cDNA was treated with uracil DNA-glycosylase and purified using the QIAquick PCR purification kit. The second PCR added Illumina TruSeq-compatible adapters along with sample-specific barcodes. Library quality and concentration were assessed using TapeStation and Qubit, and 5 to 6 ng of each library was pooled. Pooled libraries were sequenced on an Illumina HiSeq2500 single-index Rapid Run with 2 x 100 bp reads and custom sequencing primers. The source study handled its data this way. PCR and sequencing errors were corrected by UMI-based consensus assembly using MiGEC version 1.2.6. V(D)J alignment, clonotype assembly and CDR3 extraction were performed with MiXCR version 2.1.1. Gene usage, clonotype sharing and MAIT/NKT TCR abundance were normalised by analysing the top 1000, 10 000 and 20 000 clonotypes per sample. After downsampling to 27 000 UMIs, diversity was calculated as the inverse Simpson index using the vegan R package. Paired Mann-Whitney U tests were applied to discordant twin pairs, and Benjamini-Hochberg correction was used for multiple testing. TCRdb reprocessed the sequencing reads and holds a single record per CDR3 protein sequence, with no DNA. TCRdb, rather than the study authors, made the V and J calls. The table held for this sample gives 300,000 to 450,000 distinct CDR3 sequences. The ten largest clones add up to 2.6% of the sample.

About this clonotype itself: Its recognized antigen is unknown.

The chain is encoded by TRBV27 joined to TRBJ2-3; TCRdb picks TRBD1, but there is no DNA to check that call. The TCR sequence derives from a human donor with ulcerative colitis or Crohn's disease, or a healthy co-twin of an affected twin (not recorded which). Sequenced: blood. This receptor has the CDR3 CASSSPPTDTQYF.